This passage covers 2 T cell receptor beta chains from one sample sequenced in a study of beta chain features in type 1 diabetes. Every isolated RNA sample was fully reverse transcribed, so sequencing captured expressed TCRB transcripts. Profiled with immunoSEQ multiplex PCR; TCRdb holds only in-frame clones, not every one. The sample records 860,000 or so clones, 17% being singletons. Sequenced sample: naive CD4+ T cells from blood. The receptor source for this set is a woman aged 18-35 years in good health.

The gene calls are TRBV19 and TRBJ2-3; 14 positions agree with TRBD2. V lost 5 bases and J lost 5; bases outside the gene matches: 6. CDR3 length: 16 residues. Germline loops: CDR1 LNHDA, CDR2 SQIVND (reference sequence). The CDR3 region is CASSVTSGRARDTQYF. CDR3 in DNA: TGTGCCAGTAGTGTGACTAGCGGGAGGGCTAGAGATACGCAGTATTTT.

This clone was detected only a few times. CDR3 bases: TGTGCCAGCAGCGCCGGGACAGGGGGCACCGGGGAGCTGTTTTTT. Protein: CASSAGTGGTGELFF. The chain carries TRBV7-9 and TRBJ2-2, with 11 bases matching TRBD1. The CDR3 is made up of 15 amino acids. V gave up 5 bases and J gave up 4 bases; unmatched junction bases: 3. Germline CDR1 SEHNR, CDR2 FQNEAQ (reference sequence).